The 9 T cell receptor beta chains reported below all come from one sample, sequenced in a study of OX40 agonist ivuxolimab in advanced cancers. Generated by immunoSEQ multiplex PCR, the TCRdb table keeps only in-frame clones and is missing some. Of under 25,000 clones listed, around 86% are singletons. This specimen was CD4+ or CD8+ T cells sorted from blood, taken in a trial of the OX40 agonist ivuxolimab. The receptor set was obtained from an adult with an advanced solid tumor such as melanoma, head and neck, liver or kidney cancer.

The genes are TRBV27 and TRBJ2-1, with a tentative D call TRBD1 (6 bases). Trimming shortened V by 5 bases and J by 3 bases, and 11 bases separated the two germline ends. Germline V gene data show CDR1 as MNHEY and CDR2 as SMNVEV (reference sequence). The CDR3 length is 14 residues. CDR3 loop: CASSPYRDYNEQFF. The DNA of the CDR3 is TGTGCCAGCAGTCCCTACAGGGACTACAATGAGCAGTTCTTC.

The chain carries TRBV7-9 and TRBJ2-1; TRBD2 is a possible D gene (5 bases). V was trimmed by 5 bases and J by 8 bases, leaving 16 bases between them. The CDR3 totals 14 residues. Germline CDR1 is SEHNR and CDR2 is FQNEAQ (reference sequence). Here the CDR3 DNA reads TGTGCCAGCAGCCTGGAGGTCCCGTGGGATGAGCAGTTCTTC. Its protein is CASSLEVPWDEQFF.

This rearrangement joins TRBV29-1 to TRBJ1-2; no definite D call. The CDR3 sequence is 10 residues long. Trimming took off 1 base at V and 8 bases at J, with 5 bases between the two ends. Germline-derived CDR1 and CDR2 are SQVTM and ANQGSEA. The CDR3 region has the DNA TGCAGCGTTGAAGGGGAGGGCTACACCTTC. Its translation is CSVEGEGYTF.

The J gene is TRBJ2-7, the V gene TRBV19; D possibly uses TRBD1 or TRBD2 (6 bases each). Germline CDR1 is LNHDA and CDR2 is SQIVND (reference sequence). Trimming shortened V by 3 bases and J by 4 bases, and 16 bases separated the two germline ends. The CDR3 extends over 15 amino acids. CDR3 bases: TGTGCCAGTAGTATGTCGGGGGCCCCCCTTTACGAGCAGTACTTC. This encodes CASSMSGAPLYEQYF.

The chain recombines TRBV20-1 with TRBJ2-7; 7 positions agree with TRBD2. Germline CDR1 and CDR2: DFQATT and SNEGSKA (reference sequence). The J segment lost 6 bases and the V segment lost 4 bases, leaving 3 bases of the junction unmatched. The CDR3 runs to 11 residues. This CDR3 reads CSATTGGEQYF. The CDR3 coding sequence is TGCAGTGCTACCACGGGAGGCGAGCAGTACTTC.

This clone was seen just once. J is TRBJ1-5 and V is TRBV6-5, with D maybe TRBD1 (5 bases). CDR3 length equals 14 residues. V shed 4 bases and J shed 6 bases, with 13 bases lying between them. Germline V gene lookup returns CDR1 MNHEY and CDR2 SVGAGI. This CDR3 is CASSSPGEIQPQHF. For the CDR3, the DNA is TGTGCCAGCAGTTCCCCGGGGGAGATTCAGCCCCAGCATTTT.

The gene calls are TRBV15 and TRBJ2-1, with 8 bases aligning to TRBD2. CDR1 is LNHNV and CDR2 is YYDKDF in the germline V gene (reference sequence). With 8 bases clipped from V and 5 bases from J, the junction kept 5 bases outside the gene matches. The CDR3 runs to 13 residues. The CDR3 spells CATYSGNHNEQFF. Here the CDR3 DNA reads TGTGCCACCTATAGCGGGAATCACAATGAGCAGTTCTTC.

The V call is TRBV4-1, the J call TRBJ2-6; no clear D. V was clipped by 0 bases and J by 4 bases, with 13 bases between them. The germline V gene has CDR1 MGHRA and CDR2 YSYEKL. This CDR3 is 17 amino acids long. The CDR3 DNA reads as TGCGCCAGCAGCCAAGAAAGAAGCTACCTAGGGGCCAACGTCCTGACTTTC. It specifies CASSQERSYLGANVLTF.

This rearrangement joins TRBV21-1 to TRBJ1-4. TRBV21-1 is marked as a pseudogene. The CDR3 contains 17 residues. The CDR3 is CASSPPRAVLTNEKLFF. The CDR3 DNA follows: TGTGCCAGCAGCCCCCCGAGGGCAGTCCTAACTAATGAAAAACTGTTTTTT.